The following is a T cell receptor (beta chain) sequence with its context. Its specificity is unknown. This entry comes from a study of T cells expressing NK-cell markers. Overall study context: Researchers got TCR beta repertoires out of sorted CD3+CD56+NKG2C+, CD3+CD56+NKG2C- and CD3+CD56-NKG2C+ T cells.

TCRdb reanalyzed the 5' RACE reads and collapses them to one entry per CDR3 protein, without DNA. Its clone listing holds about 15,000 distinct CDR3 sequences. The CDR3 spans 16 residues. General observations from the study: These clonotypes, the leaders elsewhere, also led the CD3+CD56-NKG2C+ fraction in four donors.

The TCR originated in a man between 18 and 69 years old in good health. The material sequenced was blood T cells: a sorted CD56 or NKG2C T cell subset, CD4+ or CD8+ T cells, or bulk PBMC T cells (not recorded which). This sequence joins TRBV12-3 or TRBV12-4 and TRBJ2-6. The CDR3 loop reads CASSLWGSSGANVLTF.